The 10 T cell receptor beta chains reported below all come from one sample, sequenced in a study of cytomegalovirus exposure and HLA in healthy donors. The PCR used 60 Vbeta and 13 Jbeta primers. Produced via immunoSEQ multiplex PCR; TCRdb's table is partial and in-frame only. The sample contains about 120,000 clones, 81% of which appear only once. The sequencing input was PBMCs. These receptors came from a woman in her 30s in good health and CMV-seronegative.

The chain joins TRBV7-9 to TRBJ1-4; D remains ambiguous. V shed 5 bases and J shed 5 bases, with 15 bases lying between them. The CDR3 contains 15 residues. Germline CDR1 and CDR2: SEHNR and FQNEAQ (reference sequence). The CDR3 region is CASSLNTAENEKLFF. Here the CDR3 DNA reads TGTGCCAGCAGCCTAAATACAGCGGAGAATGAAAAACTGTTTTTT. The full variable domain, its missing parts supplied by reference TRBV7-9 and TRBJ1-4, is DTGVSQNPRHKITKRGQNVTFRCDPISEHNRLYWYRQTLGQGPEFLTYFQNEAQLEKSRLLSDRFSAERPKGSFSTLEIQRTEQGDSAMYLCASSLNTAENEKLFFGSGTQLSVL.

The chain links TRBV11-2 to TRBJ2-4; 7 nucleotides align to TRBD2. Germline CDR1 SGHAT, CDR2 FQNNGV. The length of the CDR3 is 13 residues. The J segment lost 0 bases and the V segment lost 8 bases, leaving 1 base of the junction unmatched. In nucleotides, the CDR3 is TGTGCCAGCGGGGGGGGAGCCAAAAACATTCAGTACTTC. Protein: CASGGGAKNIQYF.

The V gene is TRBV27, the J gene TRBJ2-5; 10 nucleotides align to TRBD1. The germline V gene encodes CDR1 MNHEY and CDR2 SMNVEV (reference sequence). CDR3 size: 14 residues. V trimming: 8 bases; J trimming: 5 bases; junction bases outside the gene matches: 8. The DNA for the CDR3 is TGTGCCAGCGGGGGTGACAGGGGGCTGGAGACCCAGTACTTC. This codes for CASGGDRGLETQYF.

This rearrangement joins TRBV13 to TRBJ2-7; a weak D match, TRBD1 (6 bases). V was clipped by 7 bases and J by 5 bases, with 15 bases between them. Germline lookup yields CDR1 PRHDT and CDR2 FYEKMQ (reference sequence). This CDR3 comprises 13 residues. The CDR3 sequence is CASTIQGTNEQYF. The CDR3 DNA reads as TGTGCCAGCACCATACAGGGAACCAACGAGCAGTACTTC. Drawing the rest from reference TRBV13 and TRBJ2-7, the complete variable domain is AAGVIQSPRHLIKEKRETATLKCYPIPRHDTVYWYQQGPGQDPQFLISFYEKMQSDKGSIPDRFSAQQFSDYHSELNMSSLELGDSALYFCASTIQGTNEQYFGPGTRLTVT.

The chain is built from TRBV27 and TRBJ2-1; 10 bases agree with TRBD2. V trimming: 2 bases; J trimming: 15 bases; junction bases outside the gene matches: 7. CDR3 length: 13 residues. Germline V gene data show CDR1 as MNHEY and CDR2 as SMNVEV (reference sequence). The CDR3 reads CASSLSGRAIWFF. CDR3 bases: TGTGCCAGCAGTTTAAGCGGGAGGGCCATTTGGTTCTTC.

DNA for the CDR3: TGTGCCAGTAGTACCCTACGGGAGAGGACAGATACGCAGTATTTT. Translating it yields CASSTLRERTDTQYF. The chain combines TRBV19 with TRBJ2-3, with D possibly TRBD2 on 6 matching bases. Trimming took off 4 bases at V and 3 bases at J, with 14 bases between the two ends. Germline V gives CDR1 LNHDA, CDR2 SQIVND (reference sequence). The CDR3 sequence is 15 residues long.

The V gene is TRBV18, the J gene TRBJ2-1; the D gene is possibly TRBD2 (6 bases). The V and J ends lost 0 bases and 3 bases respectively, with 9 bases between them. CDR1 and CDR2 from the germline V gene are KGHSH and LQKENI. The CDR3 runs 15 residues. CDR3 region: CASSPPGGVYNEQFF. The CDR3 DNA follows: TGTGCCAGCTCACCACCGGGAGGTGTCTACAATGAGCAGTTCTTC.

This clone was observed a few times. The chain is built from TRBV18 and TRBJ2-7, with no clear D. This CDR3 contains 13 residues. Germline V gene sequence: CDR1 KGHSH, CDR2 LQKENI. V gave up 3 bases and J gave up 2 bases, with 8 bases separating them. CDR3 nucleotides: TGTGCCAGCTCACCGGCCCAGGCCTACGAGCAGTACTTC. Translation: CASSPAQAYEQYF.

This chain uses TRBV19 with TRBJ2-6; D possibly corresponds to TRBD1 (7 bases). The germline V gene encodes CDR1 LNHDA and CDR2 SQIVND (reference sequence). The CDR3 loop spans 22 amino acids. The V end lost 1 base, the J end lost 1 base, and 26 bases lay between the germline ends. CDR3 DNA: TGTGCCAGTAGTATAGTCTGGCAGGGGGGAAATATACTACTATCTGGGGCCAACGTCCTGACTTTC. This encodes CASSIVWQGGNILLSGANVLTF.

This CDR3 reads CASSPSQGDGYTF. The CDR3 DNA is TGTGCCAGCAGCCCCTCCCAGGGGGATGGCTACACCTTC. J is TRBJ1-2 and V is TRBV7-6, with 7 positions matching TRBD1. Per germline, CDR1 SGHVS and CDR2 FNYEAQ. Germline trimming cut 5 bases from V and 6 bases from J; bases unmatched to any gene: 6. The CDR3 runs 13 residues.